This entry describes one T cell receptor (beta chain). This entry is derived from a study of blood T cell repertoires in COVID-19. V was pared by 1 base and J by 7 bases, with 14 bases between. Germline V lookup: CDR1 SGHAT, CDR2 FQNNGV. The CDR3 runs 15 residues. Method: immunoSEQ multiplex PCR; TCRdb's copy keeps in-frame clones and lacks some. The top ten clones hold roughly a fifth of a sample with under 200,000 clones, about 85% of them seen once. The TCR sequence derives from a man in his sixties with active or convalescent COVID-19. The sequencing input was peripheral blood. The chain employs TRBV11-2 and TRBJ2-1, with TRBD1 as a possible D gene (6 bases). DNA of the CDR3: TGTGCCAGCAGCTTAGCTACAGGGATTAGGAATGAGCAGTTCTTC. Translating gives CASSLATGIRNEQFF. The full variable domain, in which reference TRBV11-2 and TRBJ2-1 provide the parts outside the CDR3, is EAGVAQSPRYKIIEKRQSVAFWCNPISGHATLYWYQQILGQGPKLLIQFQNNGVVDDSQLPKDRFSAERLKGVDSTLKIQPAKLEDSAVYLCASSLATGIRNEQFFGPGTRLTVL.